This T cell receptor (beta chain) was documented in a study of blood T cell repertoires in COVID-19. Study-wide context: The United States, Italy and Spain were the sources of the acute and convalescent COVID-19 samples. PBMCs, B-cell-depleted T cells, or T cells provided the cDNA or gDNA that made up the material.

This CDR3 has 13 residues. Germline values: CDR1 LGHDT, CDR2 YNNKEL (reference sequence). Trimming stripped 1 base from V and 8 bases from J, with 11 bases between. In the study's own analysis: Estimation of nucleated cell counts was performed using reference gene primer amplification. Some clones are missing from TCRdb's copy, which holds only in-frame ones; the method was immunoSEQ multiplex PCR. The DNA was the basis for D and trimming; V, J and clone size are from that table. The sample has 100,000 or so clones; 85% are singletons. Material: peripheral blood. This sequence joins TRBV3-1 (or the pseudogene TRBV3-2) and TRBJ1-1; D gene uncertain. The clonotype comes from a man aged 50-60 years with acute or convalescent COVID-19. The CDR3 nucleotides read TGTGCCAGCAGCCAAGGGGCGAGCTCAGAAGCTTTCTTT. This encodes CASSQGASSEAFF.